This T cell receptor beta chain was found in a study of metastatic and nonmetastatic thyroid tumors. Study-wide context: Samples came from malignant and benign thyroid patients, and repertoires were compared across blood and tumor or nodule tissue. Broader study findings: Malignant thyroid tumors reportedly exceeded benign nodules significantly in TCR beta diversity, with the difference appearing in blood and tumor.

TCRdb reassembled clones from the PCR reads with MiXCR. The sample yields about 16,000 clones, roughly 29% seen once. Among the patients, none had received any treatment before thyroid surgery. By share, this clone ranks as medium-sized. As yet, its antigen is unknown. Sequenced sample: blood. The receptor was derived from a female donor with papillary thyroid cancer or a benign thyroid nodule (not recorded which). Some clones in this sample may be carry-over from other donors' samples.

CDR3 protein: CASSPGVEQGALDTEAFF. In nucleotides, the CDR3 is TGTGCCAGCTCACCAGGGGTGGAACAGGGGGCGCTGGACACTGAAGCTTTCTTT. The genes are TRBV18 and TRBJ1-1, with 9 nucleotides matching TRBD1. Trimming took 2 bases from V and 3 from J; bases not matched to a gene: 13. The V gene's germline CDR1 is KGHSH and CDR2 LQKENI. The CDR3 loop spans 18 amino acids.